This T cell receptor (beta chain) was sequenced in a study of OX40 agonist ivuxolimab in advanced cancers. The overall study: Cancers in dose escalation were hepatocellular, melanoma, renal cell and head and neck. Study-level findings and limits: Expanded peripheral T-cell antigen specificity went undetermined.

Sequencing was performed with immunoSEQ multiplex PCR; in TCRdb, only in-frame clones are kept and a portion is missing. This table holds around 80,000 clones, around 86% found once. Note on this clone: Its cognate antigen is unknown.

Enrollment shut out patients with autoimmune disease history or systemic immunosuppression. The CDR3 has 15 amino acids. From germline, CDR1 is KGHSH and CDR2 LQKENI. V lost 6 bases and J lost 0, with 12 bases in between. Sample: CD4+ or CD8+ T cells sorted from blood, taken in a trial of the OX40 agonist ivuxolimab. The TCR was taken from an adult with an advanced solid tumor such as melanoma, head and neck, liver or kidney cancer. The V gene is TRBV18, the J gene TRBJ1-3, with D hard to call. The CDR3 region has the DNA TGTGCCAGCTCCCTCGAGGCCCTCTCTGGAAACACCATATATTTT. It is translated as CASSLEALSGNTIYF. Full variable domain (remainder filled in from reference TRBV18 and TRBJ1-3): NAGVMQNPRHLVRRRGQEARLRCSPMKGHSHVYWYRQLPEEGLKFMVYLQKENIIDESGMPKERFSAEFPKEGPSILRIQQVVRGDSAAYFCASSLEALSGNTIYFGEGSWLTVV.